This T cell receptor (beta chain) appears in the sequencing data of a study of tumor and adjacent non-tumor tissue in lung cancer. Background on the study: On average, productive TCRbeta reads reached roughly 4 million per sample. Study-level findings and limits: Normal lung showed higher cumulative top 100 clone frequency than tumor.

The library came from three nested PCR rounds adapted from ARM-PCR protocols. TCRdb fed the multiplex PCR reads into MiXCR, producing one record per CDR3 protein. Of roughly 120,000 distinct CDR3 sequences listed, about 87% were seen once; the top ten hold under 25%. RNA was extracted from bulk tissue without any cell sorting. In regard to this clonotype: Its target is unknown. One end of the junction is discordant with germline, which a read error may explain.

The source is a man between 65 and 85 years old with non-small cell lung cancer. Sequencing was carried out using lung tumor tissue.

The chain's CDR3 is CVSSSFSIRMNTEAIF. The CDR3 DNA reads as TGTGTTAGCAGCTCATTCAGCATCAGGATGAACACTGAAGCTATCTTT. The V call is TRBV11-3, the J call TRBJ1-1; unclear D gene. This CDR3 has 16 residues. CDR1 and CDR2 from the germline V gene are SGHNT and YENEEA.